Below, one T cell receptor (beta chain) is given with its context. Its antigen is currently unknown. This entry is derived from a study of regulatory T cells in long-lasting Graves disease. The time point here: newly diagnosed GD, antithyroid drugs for less than 3 months. The TCR library was made from RNA that had been extracted from PBMCs in TRIzol. iRepertoire HTBI primers and Arm-PCR of CDR3 regions built TCR beta libraries. TCRdb itself ran the multiplex PCR reads through MiXCR, one entry per CDR3 protein. The repertoire consists of about 460,000 distinct CDR3 sequences, with 14% occurring once and the leading ten covering 17%. Germline V CDR1 and CDR2: KGHSH, LQKENI. Trimming removed 4 bases from V and 2 bases from J, with 15 bases in between. The length of the CDR3 is 16 residues. Study-level findings and limits: Persistent disease was characterized by preferential usage of TRBV28, TRBJ1-2 and TRBJ2-5. Newly diagnosed Graves' patients exceeded persistent ones in TCR diversity.

These data were likewise used in another study, on T cells in Graves' hyperthyroidism and ophthalmopathy. That paper adds: Exclusion criteria comprised uncontrolled infection, other autoimmune disease, pregnancy or lactation. Most clonotypes that expanded in the thyroid above 0.001 also showed up in blood.

This TCR was sampled from a woman between 45 and 65 years old with Graves disease. The sequencing here drew on peripheral blood mononuclear cells (PBMCs), taken at new diagnosis, from a patient treated with antithyroid drugs. The chain joins TRBV18 to TRBJ2-1; D is perhaps TRBD1 (6 bases). The CDR3 spells CASSLPGHQTYNEQFF. For the CDR3, the DNA is TGTGCCAGCTCACTCCCGGGACACCAAACCTACAATGAGCAGTTCTTC.